Listed here is a single TCR beta chain. Its specificity is not known. These data originate in a study of B cell selection in AIRE deficiency. Sequenced by immunoSEQ multiplex PCR; TCRdb stores in-frame clones only, minus some. The top ten hold 0.89% of the sample, which has approximately 18,000 clones, about 92% seen once. Germline V CDR1 and CDR2: MDHEN, SYDVKM. The V gene end was trimmed by 6 bases and the J gene end by 2 bases; junction bases not matched to a gene: 17. This CDR3 has 19 residues. Regulatory T cells were sorted as CD4+CD25hiCD127low/negative cells. Overall study results and limits: Around 33% of healthy-donor shared Treg TCRbeta sequences appeared in patient Tconv cells. Of roughly 3,400 shared Treg TCRbeta sequences, 31.6% were healthy-donor-only and about 9.6% patient-only.

This sequence was found in a human donor in good health. Material for sequencing was CD4+CD25+ Tregs sorted from PBMCs. The chain joins TRBV28 to TRBJ1-2, with 11 bases matching TRBD1. The CDR3 DNA follows: TGTGCCAGCAGCCGGACCCTAAGTTGGACAGGGGGCCGGAACTATGGCTACACCTTC. Its protein is CASSRTLSWTGGRNYGYTF.